A single sample is the source of the 28 T cell receptor beta chains below, sequenced in a study of CD4+ T cells in melanoma. The protocol was immunoSEQ multiplex PCR, while the TCRdb copy is restricted to in-frame clones and leaves out a portion. The table lists around 110,000 clones, around 92% of them singletons. Sequenced sample: peripheral blood. Receptors were obtained from a human donor with melanoma.

CDR3 nucleotides: TGTGCCAGCAGCCGCCCGGGGAATGAGCAGTTCTTC. Amino acid sequence: CASSRPGNEQFF. This rearrangement joins TRBV14 to TRBJ2-1; tentatively, D is TRBD2 (5 bases). CDR3 length equals 12 residues. Germline CDR1 SGHDN, CDR2 FVKESK. V was shortened by 4 bases and J by 7 bases, with 8 bases between the two germline ends.

The chain couples TRBV28 to TRBJ1-1; D gene unclear. Germline V gene lookup returns CDR1 MDHEN and CDR2 SYDVKM. V was shortened by 6 bases and J by 2 bases, with 4 bases between the two germline ends. The CDR3 contains 11 residues. In DNA, the CDR3 is TGTGCCAGCAGCCCCAACACTGAAGCTTTCTTT. Translated: CASSPNTEAFF.

This sequence joins TRBV7-6 and TRBJ1-4; TRBD1 matches at 7 bases. The CDR3 runs 14 residues. V shed 1 base, J shed 5 bases, and the junction held 1 base outside the gene matches. The germline CDR1 and CDR2 sequences are SGHVS and FNYEAQ. The chain's CDR3 is CASSLGQGNEKLFF. Here the CDR3 DNA reads TGTGCCAGCAGCTTAGGACAGGGAAATGAAAAACTGTTTTTT.

The J gene is TRBJ2-1, the V gene TRBV7-3, with D possibly being TRBD1 (6 bases). The CDR3 spans 15 residues. The V gene's germline CDR1 is SGHTA and CDR2 FQGTGA. Trimming shortened V by 1 base and J by 7 bases, and 14 bases separated the two germline ends. The CDR3 DNA reads TGTGCCAGCAGCTTAAAGAGGACAGCGACTAATGAGCAGTTCTTC. It is translated as CASSLKRTATNEQFF.

The chain is built from TRBV5-4 and TRBJ1-2; D unresolved. V was clipped by 0 bases and J by 6 bases, with 6 bases between them. Germline lookup yields CDR1 SGHNT and CDR2 YYREEE (reference sequence). The CDR3 has 12 residues. DNA of the CDR3: TGTGCCAGCAGCTTGGACTCGAATGGCTACACCTTC. This codes for CASSLDSNGYTF.

The chain is built from TRBV27 and TRBJ2-4; D ambiguous. Trimming cost V 3 bases and J 0 bases, with 12 bases left between them. The CDR3 is made up of 16 amino acids. Germline V gene sequence: CDR1 MNHEY, CDR2 SMNVEV (reference sequence). The DNA of the CDR3 is TGTGCCAGCAGTTTCTGGACGGATCTAGCCAAAAACATTCAGTACTTC. Its translation: CASSFWTDLAKNIQYF.

V and J are TRBV28 and TRBJ1-2; no definite D call. The CDR3 sequence is 13 residues long. Trimming cost V 2 bases and J 5 bases, with 9 bases left between them. Germline CDR1 reads MDHEN; CDR2 reads SYDVKM. The CDR3 sequence: CASSLTASYGYTF. In nucleotides, the CDR3 is TGTGCCAGCAGTTTAACGGCCAGTTATGGCTACACCTTC.

This clone occurred a few times. The CDR3 DNA is TGTGCCAGCAGCGACGGGACTAGCGGGAGCGGTAGCACAGATACGCAGTATTTT. This sequence encodes CASSDGTSGSGSTDTQYF. The J gene is TRBJ2-3, the V gene TRBV11-3, with TRBD2 matching over 14 bases. J lost 0 bases, V lost 5 bases, and 7 bases had no gene match. Germline CDR1 reads SGHNT; CDR2 reads YENEEA. The CDR3 totals 18 residues. The whole variable domain, remainder taken from reference TRBV11-3 and TRBJ2-3, is EAGVVQSPRYKIIEKKQPVAFWCNPISGHNTLYWYLQNLGQGPELLIRYENEEAVDDSQLPKDRFSAERLKGVDSTLKIQPAELGDSAVYLCASSDGTSGSGSTDTQYFGPGTRLTVL.

This chain joins TRBV6-5 and TRBJ1-2; D ambiguous. The V end was cut by 5 bases, the J end by 5 bases, with 12 bases between. CDR3 size: 13 residues. Germline assignment: CDR1 MNHEY and CDR2 SVGAGI. CDR3: CASSGVPEYGYTF. The CDR3, as DNA: TGTGCCAGCAGTGGGGTGCCGGAGTATGGCTACACCTTC.

This chain's CDR3 is CAWSLSSGGRAYNEQFF. The CDR3 bases are TGTGCCTGGAGTCTGAGTAGCGGGGGCCGCGCCTACAATGAGCAGTTCTTC. V is TRBV30 and J is TRBJ2-1; 9 nucleotides match TRBD2. The trim removed 2 bases at V and 2 bases at J, leaving 10 bases unmatched. This CDR3 has 17 amino acids. Germline V gene lookup returns CDR1 GTSNPN and CDR2 SVGIG (reference sequence).

This clone has just one count. The chain links TRBV19 to TRBJ2-1; 8 bases are a match to TRBD2. Looked up from germline, CDR1 is LNHDA and CDR2 is SQIVND (reference sequence). V was clipped by 3 bases and J by 6 bases; unmatched bases: 7. The CDR3 consists of 15 residues. CDR3 nucleotide sequence: TGTGCCAGTAGTATCTGGGCGGGGGGAGGCAATGAGCAGTTCTTC. Protein: CASSIWAGGGNEQFF.

The chain recombines TRBV27 with TRBJ2-7; D might be TRBD1 or TRBD2, each matching 5 bases. V lost 4 bases, J lost 0 bases, and 7 bases lay in between. There are 13 residues in the CDR3. Looked up from germline, CDR1 is MNHEY and CDR2 is SMNVEV (reference sequence). CDR3 in amino acids: CASSWGRSYEQYF. CDR3 DNA: TGTGCCAGCAGTTGGGGACGCTCCTACGAGCAGTACTTC.

The CDR3 bases are TGTGCCAGCAGTTTAAGGGACTCCCGAATCTTTTCCGAGCAGTTCTTC. The encoded protein is CASSLRDSRIFSEQFF. The rearrangement uses TRBV28 and TRBJ2-1; weak D call: TRBD2 (6 bases). Germline-derived CDR1 and CDR2 are MDHEN and SYDVKM. This CDR3 comprises 16 residues. Trimming took 2 bases from V and 10 from J, leaving 21 bases between them.

The rearrangement uses TRBV13 and TRBJ2-1; the match to TRBD1 covers 10 bases. V trimming: 1 base; J trimming: 8 bases; junction bases outside the gene matches: 14. Germline V gene sequence: CDR1 PRHDT, CDR2 FYEKMQ (reference sequence). The CDR3 is 18 amino acids. The DNA for the CDR3 is TGTGCCAGCAGCTTAGCTCACGGGGGACAGGGGTTTGGCTATGAGCAGTTCTTC. It translates to CASSLAHGGQGFGYEQFF.

The V and J genes are TRBV5-1 and TRBJ2-3; TRBD2 matches 13 bases. The CDR3 has 16 residues. V gave up 4 bases and J gave up 5 bases; unmatched junction bases: 7. Germline V lookup: CDR1 SGHRS, CDR2 YFSETQ. For the CDR3, the DNA is TGCGCCAGCAGCCGACTAGCGGGGGGCCCCCAAGATACGCAGTATTTT. Translation gives CASSRLAGGPQDTQYF.

The V call is TRBV6-6, the J call TRBJ1-4, with 9 nucleotides matching TRBD1. Unmatched junction bases numbered 3, after V lost 6 bases and J lost 4 bases. In germline, CDR1 is MNHNY, CDR2 SVGAGI (reference sequence). The CDR3 has 14 residues. For the CDR3, the DNA is TGTGCCAGCAGGCCGACAGGGGGTAATGAAAAACTGTTTTTT. This gives the protein CASRPTGGNEKLFF.

The chain joins TRBV5-1 to TRBJ2-1; no firm D call. This CDR3 is built from 14 residues. Per germline, CDR1 SGHRS and CDR2 YFSETQ. The ends were cut back, 0 bases at V and 6 bases at J, with 10 bases in the middle. CDR3 coding DNA: TGCGCCAGCAGCTTGGAGGCAGCTGTCAATGAGCAGTTCTTC. As protein: CASSLEAAVNEQFF.

CDR3 sequence: CARDSGYAEPQHF. In nucleotides, the CDR3 is TGTGCCAGAGATTCAGGGTACGCGGAACCCCAGCATTTT. This chain joins TRBV9 and TRBJ1-5, with a tentative D call TRBD1 (5 bases). Germline-derived CDR1 and CDR2 are SGDLS and YYNGEE. Trimming left V 8 bases short and J 10 bases short, with 19 bases between. The CDR3 sequence is 13 residues long. The complete variable domain, with remaining parts taken from reference TRBV9 and TRBJ1-5, reads DSGVTQTPKHLITATGQRVTLRCSPRSGDLSVYWYQQSLDQGLQFLIQYYNGEERAKGNILERFSAQQFPDLHSELNLSSLELGDSALYFCARDSGYAEPQHFGDGTRLSIL.

This clone was counted a single time. V is TRBV28 and J is TRBJ1-1; 10 bases fit TRBD1. The V and J ends lost 5 bases and 5 bases, in that order; junction bases with no gene match: 8. This CDR3 spans 15 amino acids. The germline CDR1 and CDR2 sequences are MDHEN and SYDVKM. The CDR3 DNA follows: TGTGCCAGCAGTCACGCGGGACAGGGGCTTACTGAAGCTTTCTTT. Its protein product is CASSHAGQGLTEAFF.

The rearrangement uses TRBV5-1 and TRBJ2-3; TRBD2 agrees at 8 bases. The CDR3 has 15 amino acids. Unmatched junction bases numbered 4, after V lost 0 bases and J lost 4 bases. CDR1 is SGHRS, CDR2 YFSETQ, per germline. The CDR3 nucleotides read TGCGCCAGCAGCTTGGACGGGAGGGGCGCAGATACGCAGTATTTT. Translated: CASSLDGRGADTQYF.

This clone has just one count. V is TRBV28 and J is TRBJ2-1; the D gene is possibly TRBD1 (7 bases). The V gene's germline CDR1 is MDHEN and CDR2 SYDVKM. The V end lost 11 bases, the J end lost 12 bases, and 20 bases lay between the germline ends. This CDR3 region has 12 residues. The CDR3 reads CASRGSGTGQFF. CDR3 coding DNA: TGTGCCTCCAGGGGGTCCGGGACTGGGCAGTTCTTC.

The chain links TRBV14 to TRBJ1-4, with D hard to call. The germline CDR1 and CDR2 sequences are SGHDN and FVKESK. This CDR3 is 13 amino acids long. V lost 1 base to trimming and J lost 3 bases, with 3 bases between them. The CDR3 is CASSQVANEKLFF. The DNA of the CDR3 is TGTGCCAGCAGCCAAGTTGCTAATGAAAAACTGTTTTTT.

This clone was found a few times. The CDR3 nucleotides read TGCGCCAGCAGCCAACTCCTGGGCTATGGCTACACCTTC. Amino acids: CASSQLLGYGYTF. The gene calls are TRBV4-1 and TRBJ1-2; D is undetermined. Trimming left V 2 bases short and J 4 bases short, with 8 bases between. This CDR3 has 13 amino acids. Germline V gene data show CDR1 as MGHRA and CDR2 as YSYEKL.

The chain joins TRBV28 to TRBJ1-5, with D perhaps matching TRBD1 (6 bases). Germline-derived CDR1 and CDR2 are MDHEN and SYDVKM. V dropped 3 bases and J dropped 2 bases, with 14 bases sitting between them. This CDR3 has 16 residues. CDR3 nucleotide sequence: TGTGCCAGCAGTTTGGAAAGACAGGCAGGCAATCAGCCCCAGCATTTT. This gives the protein CASSLERQAGNQPQHF.

The chain has TRBV5-1 and TRBJ1-1; no reliable D call. The CDR3 totals 14 residues. Germline CDR1 is SGHRS and CDR2 is YFSETQ. Trimming removed 5 bases from V and 12 bases from J, with 23 bases in between. The CDR3 region has the DNA TGCGCCAGCAGGGATCGAACTAATTCGAGGATGACTTTCTTT. The encoded protein is CASRDRTNSRMTFF.

The chain couples TRBV7-2 to TRBJ2-5; 7 nucleotides line up with TRBD2. CDR1 SGHTA and CDR2 FQGNSA come from the germline V gene. This CDR3 comprises 13 residues. V dropped 5 bases and J dropped 5; count of bases not matched to a gene: 5. The CDR3 sequence is CASSATSAETQYF. The CDR3 DNA reads as TGTGCCAGCAGCGCAACTAGCGCGGAGACCCAGTACTTC.

CDR3 in DNA: TGTGCCAGCAGCCCCGGGACAGGGAGCTCCTACAATGAGCAGTTCTTC. This gives the protein CASSPGTGSSYNEQFF. This sequence joins TRBV5-8 and TRBJ2-1, with 9 bases that match TRBD1. The ends lost 4 bases at V and 0 bases at J; junction bases unmatched: 5. Per germline, CDR1 SGHTS and CDR2 YDEGEE. The CDR3 has 16 residues.

This chain links TRBV30 with TRBJ1-2; possible D gene TRBD1, 5 bases. The germline V and J ends were trimmed by 4 bases and 7 bases, with 19 bases remaining between them. Germline values: CDR1 GTSNPN, CDR2 SVGIG (reference sequence). CDR3 length: 14 residues. CDR3 residues: CAWTGLRGTAGYTF. CDR3 coding DNA: TGTGCCTGGACTGGGCTTAGGGGAACGGCTGGCTACACCTTC. The full variable domain, with the rest looked up from reference TRBV30 and TRBJ1-2, is SQTIHQWPATLVQPVGSPLSLECTVEGTSNPNLYWYRQAAGRGLQLLFYSVGIGQISSEVPQNLSASRPQDRQFILSSKKLLLSDSGFYLCAWTGLRGTAGYTFGSGTRLTVV.